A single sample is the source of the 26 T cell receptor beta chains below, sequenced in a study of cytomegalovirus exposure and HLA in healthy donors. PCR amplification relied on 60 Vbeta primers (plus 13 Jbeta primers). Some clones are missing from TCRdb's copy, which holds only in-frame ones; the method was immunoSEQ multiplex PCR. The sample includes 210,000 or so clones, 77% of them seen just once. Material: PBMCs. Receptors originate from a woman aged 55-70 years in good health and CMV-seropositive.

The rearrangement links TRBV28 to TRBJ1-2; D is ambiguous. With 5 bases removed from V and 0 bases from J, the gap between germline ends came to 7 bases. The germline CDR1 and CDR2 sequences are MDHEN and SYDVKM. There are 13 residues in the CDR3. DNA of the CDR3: TGTGCCAGCAGTCCCGGGGCTAACTATGGCTACACCTTC. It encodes CASSPGANYGYTF.

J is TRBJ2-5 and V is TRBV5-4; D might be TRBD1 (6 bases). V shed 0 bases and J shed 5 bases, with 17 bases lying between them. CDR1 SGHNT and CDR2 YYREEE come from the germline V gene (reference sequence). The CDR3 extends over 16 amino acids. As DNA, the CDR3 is TGTGCCAGCAGCTTGGATTGGGGGCAGGGCAGGGAGACCCAGTACTTC. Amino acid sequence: CASSLDWGQGRETQYF.

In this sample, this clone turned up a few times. CDR3 DNA: TGTGCCACCAGCAGCCCCGGAGACCAAGAGACCCAGTACTTC. Translated, it gives CATSSPGDQETQYF. The J gene is TRBJ2-5, the V gene TRBV15; D gene unclear. Germline CDR1 LNHNV, CDR2 YYDKDF (reference sequence). Between the trimmed V and J ends, which lost 3 bases and 0 bases, there was a span of 8 bases. The CDR3 totals 14 residues.

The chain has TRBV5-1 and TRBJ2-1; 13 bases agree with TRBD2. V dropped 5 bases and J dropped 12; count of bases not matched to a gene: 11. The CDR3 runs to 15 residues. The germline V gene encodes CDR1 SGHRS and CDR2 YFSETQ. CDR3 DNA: TGCGCCAGCAGGGAGCGGACTAGCGGGGGCGGCGGGCAGTTCTTC. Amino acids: CASRERTSGGGGQFF.

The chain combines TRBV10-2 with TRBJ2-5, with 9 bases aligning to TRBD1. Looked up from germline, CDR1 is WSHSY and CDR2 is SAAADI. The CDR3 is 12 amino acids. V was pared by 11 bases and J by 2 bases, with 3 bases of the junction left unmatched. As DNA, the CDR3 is TGCGCCTCGACAGGGGGACAAGAGACCCAGTACTTC. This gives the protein CASTGGQETQYF.

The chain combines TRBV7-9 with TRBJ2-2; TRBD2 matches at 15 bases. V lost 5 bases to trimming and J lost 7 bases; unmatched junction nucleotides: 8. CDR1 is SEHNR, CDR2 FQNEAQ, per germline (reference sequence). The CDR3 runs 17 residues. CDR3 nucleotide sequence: TGTGCCAGCAGCGCCCGGACTAGCGGGGGGGCTCGCGGGGAGCTGTTTTTT. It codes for CASSARTSGGARGELFF.

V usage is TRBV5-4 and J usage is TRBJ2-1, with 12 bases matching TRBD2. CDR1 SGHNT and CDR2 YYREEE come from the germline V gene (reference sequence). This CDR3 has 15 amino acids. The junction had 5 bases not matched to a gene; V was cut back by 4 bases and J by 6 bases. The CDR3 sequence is CASSPGLAGGNEQFF. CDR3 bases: TGTGCCAGCAGCCCGGGACTAGCGGGTGGCAATGAGCAGTTCTTC.

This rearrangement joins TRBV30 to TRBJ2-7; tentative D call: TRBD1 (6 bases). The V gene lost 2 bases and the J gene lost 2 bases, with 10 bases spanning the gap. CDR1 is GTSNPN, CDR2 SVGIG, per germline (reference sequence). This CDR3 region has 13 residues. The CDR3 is CAWSPTGPYEQYF. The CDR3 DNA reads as TGTGCCTGGAGTCCGACAGGACCCTACGAGCAGTACTTC.

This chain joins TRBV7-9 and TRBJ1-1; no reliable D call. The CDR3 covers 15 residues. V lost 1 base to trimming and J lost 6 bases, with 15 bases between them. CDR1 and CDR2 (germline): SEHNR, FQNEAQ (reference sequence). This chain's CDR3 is CASSLGRAAPSEAFF. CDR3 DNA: TGTGCCAGCAGCTTAGGGCGGGCCGCACCCTCTGAAGCTTTCTTT.

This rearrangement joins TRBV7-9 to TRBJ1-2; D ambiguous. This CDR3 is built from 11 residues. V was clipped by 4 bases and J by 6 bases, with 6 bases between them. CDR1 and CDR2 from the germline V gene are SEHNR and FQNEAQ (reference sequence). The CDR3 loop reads CASSSGNGYTF. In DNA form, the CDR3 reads TGTGCCAGCAGCTCCGGGAATGGCTACACCTTC.

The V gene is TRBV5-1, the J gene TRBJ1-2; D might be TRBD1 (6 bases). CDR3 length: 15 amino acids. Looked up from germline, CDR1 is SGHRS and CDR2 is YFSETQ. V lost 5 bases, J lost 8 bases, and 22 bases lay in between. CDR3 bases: TGCGCCAGCAGAACGACAGGAGTCACCGTCGGAGGCTACACCTTC. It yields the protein CASRTTGVTVGGYTF.

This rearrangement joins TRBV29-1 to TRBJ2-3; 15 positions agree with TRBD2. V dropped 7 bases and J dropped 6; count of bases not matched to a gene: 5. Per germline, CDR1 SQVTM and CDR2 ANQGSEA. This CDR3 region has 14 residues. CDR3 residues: CSARTSGGADTQYF. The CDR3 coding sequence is TGCAGCGCCAGGACTAGCGGGGGGGCGGATACGCAGTATTTT.

Here the CDR3 DNA reads TGCAGTGCTTTGAGCTTCTACGAGCAGTACTTC. It is translated as CSALSFYEQYF. This chain joins TRBV20-1 and TRBJ2-7; D is uncertain. This CDR3 contains 11 residues. With 5 bases removed from V and 3 bases from J, the gap between germline ends came to 8 bases. Germline V gene lookup returns CDR1 DFQATT and CDR2 SNEGSKA (reference sequence).

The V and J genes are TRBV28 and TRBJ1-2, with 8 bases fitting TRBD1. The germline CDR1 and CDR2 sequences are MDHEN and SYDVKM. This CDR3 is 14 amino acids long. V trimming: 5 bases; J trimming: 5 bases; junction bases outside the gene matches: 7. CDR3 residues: CASSLGTGLYGYTF. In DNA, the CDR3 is TGTGCCAGCAGTCTCGGGACAGGTCTTTATGGCTACACCTTC.

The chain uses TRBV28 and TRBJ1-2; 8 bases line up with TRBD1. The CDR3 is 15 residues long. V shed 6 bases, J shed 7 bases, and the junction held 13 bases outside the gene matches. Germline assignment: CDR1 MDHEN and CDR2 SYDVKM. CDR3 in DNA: TGTGCCAGCAGGAGAGACTTGGGACAGGACATTGGCTACACCTTC. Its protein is CASRRDLGQDIGYTF.

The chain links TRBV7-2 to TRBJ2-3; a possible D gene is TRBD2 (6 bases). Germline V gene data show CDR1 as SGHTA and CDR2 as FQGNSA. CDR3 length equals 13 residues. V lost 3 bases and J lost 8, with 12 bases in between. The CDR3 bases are TGTGCCAGCAGCTTCCTACAGGAGGGTACGCAGTATTTT. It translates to CASSFLQEGTQYF. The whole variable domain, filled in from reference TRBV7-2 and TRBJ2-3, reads GAGVSQSPSNKVTEKGKDVELRCDPISGHTALYWYRQSLGQGLEFLIYFQGNSAPDKSGLPSDRFSAERTGGSVSTLTIQRTQQEDSAVYLCASSFLQEGTQYFGPGTRLTVL.

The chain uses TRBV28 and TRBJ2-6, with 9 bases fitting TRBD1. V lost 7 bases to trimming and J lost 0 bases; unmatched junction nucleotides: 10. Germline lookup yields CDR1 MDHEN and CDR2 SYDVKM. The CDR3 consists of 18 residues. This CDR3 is CASNLPGQGPSGANVLTF. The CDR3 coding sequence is TGTGCCAGCAACTTACCGGGACAGGGCCCCTCTGGGGCCAACGTCCTGACTTTC.

In DNA form, the CDR3 reads TGTGCCAGCAGCCTTAACGCGGAGGGTACTAATGAAAAACTGTTTTTT. Translated, it gives CASSLNAEGTNEKLFF. The chain combines TRBV7-3 with TRBJ1-4; no clear D. The germline gives CDR1 SGHTA, CDR2 FQGTGA. The ends were cut back, 5 bases at V and 2 bases at J, with 15 bases in the middle. CDR3 size: 16 residues.

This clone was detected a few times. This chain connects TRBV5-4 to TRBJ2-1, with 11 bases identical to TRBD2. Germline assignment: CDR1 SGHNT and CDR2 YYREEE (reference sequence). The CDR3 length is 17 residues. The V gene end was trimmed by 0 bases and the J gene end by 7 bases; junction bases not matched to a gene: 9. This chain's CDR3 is CASSLGGPSGRWNEQFF. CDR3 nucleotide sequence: TGTGCCAGCAGCTTGGGGGGACCTAGCGGGAGGTGGAATGAGCAGTTCTTC. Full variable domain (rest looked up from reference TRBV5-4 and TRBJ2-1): ETGVTQSPTHLIKTRGQQVTLRCSSQSGHNTVSWYQQALGQGPQFIFQYYREEENGRGNFPPRFSGLQFPNYSSELNVNALELDDSALYLCASSLGGPSGRWNEQFFGPGTRLTVL.

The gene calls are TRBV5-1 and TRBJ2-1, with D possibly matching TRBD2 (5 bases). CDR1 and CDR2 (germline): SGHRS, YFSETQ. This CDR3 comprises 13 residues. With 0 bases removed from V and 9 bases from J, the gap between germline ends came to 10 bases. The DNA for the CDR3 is TGCGCCAGCAGCTTGGCCCAAGAGGGTGAGCAGTTCTTC. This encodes CASSLAQEGEQFF.

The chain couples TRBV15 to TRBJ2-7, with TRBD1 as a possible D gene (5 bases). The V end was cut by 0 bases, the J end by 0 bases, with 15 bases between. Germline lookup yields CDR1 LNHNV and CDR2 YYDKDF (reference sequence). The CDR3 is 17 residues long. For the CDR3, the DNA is TGTGCCACCAGCAGAGATAGTCTTGGTGACAGCTCCTACGAGCAGTACTTC. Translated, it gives CATSRDSLGDSSYEQYF.

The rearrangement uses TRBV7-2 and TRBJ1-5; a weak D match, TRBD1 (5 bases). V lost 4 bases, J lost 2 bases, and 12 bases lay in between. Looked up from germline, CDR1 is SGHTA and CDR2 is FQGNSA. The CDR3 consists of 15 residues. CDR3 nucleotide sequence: TGTGCCAGCAGCTCAATGGGGGGTGGCAATCAGCCCCAGCATTTT. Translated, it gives CASSSMGGGNQPQHF. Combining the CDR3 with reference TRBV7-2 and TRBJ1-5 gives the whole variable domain GAGVSQSPSNKVTEKGKDVELRCDPISGHTALYWYRQSLGQGLEFLIYFQGNSAPDKSGLPSDRFSAERTGGSVSTLTIQRTQQEDSAVYLCASSSMGGGNQPQHFGDGTRLSIL.

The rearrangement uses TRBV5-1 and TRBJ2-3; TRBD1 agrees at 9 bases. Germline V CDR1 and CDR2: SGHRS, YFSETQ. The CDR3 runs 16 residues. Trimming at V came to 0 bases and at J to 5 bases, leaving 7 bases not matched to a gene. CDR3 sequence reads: CASSLAGGQGVDTQYF. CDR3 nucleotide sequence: TGCGCCAGCAGCTTGGCCGGGGGACAGGGAGTAGATACGCAGTATTTT.

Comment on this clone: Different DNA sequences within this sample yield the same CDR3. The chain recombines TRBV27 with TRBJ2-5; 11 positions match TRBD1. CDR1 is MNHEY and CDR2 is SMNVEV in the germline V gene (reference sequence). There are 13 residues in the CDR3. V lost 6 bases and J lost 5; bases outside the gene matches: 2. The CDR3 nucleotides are TGTGCCAGCAGGGGGACAGGGGGGGAGACCCAGTACTTC. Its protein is CASRGTGGETQYF.

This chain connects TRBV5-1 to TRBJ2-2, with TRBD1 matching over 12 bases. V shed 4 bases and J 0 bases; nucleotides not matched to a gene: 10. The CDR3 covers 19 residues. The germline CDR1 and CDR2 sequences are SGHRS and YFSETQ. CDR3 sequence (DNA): TGCGCCAGCAGCACCGGGACAGGGGGCCCCTTCACGAACACCGGGGAGCTGTTTTTT. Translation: CASSTGTGGPFTNTGELFF.

DNA of the CDR3: TGTGCCAGCTCACGAGATTCTAGGGGGGGAGAGCAGTACTTC. Translation: CASSRDSRGGEQYF. The chain recombines TRBV18 with TRBJ2-7, with a tentative D call TRBD2 (7 bases). V was clipped by 4 bases and J by 7 bases, with 17 bases between them. CDR3 length equals 14 residues. In germline, CDR1 is KGHSH, CDR2 LQKENI. Using reference TRBV18 and TRBJ2-7 for the parts outside the CDR3, the full variable domain is NAGVMQNPRHLVRRRGQEARLRCSPMKGHSHVYWYRQLPEEGLKFMVYLQKENIIDESGMPKERFSAEFPKEGPSILRIQQVVRGDSAAYFCASSRDSRGGEQYFGPGTRLTVT.